The present entry profiles one TCR beta chain with its context. This specimen belongs to a study of shared clonotypes between healthy human individuals. Germline trimming cut 6 bases from V and 5 bases from J; bases unmatched to any gene: 8. The germline gives CDR1 WSHSY, CDR2 SAAADI. The CDR3 sequence is 15 residues long. Genomic DNA for unsorted samples was obtained from some 100 million PBMCs. Researchers sequenced unsorted PBMC DNA using ten immunoSEQ deep assay plates. Here immunoSEQ multiplex PCR was the method, and the copy in TCRdb shows in-frame clones only, minus some. The table lists 470,000 or so clones, roughly 80% of them singletons.

Sequencing used PBMCs. This TCR derives from a woman between 40 and 50 years old in good health. Some clones in this sample may be carry-over from other donors' samples. The chain uses TRBV10-2 and TRBJ2-7; 12 bases agree with TRBD2. The CDR3 nucleotides are TGCGCCAGCAGACGCGGGACTAGCGGGCCTAACGAGCAGTACTTC. Its translation: CASRRGTSGPNEQYF.